The 10 T cell receptor beta chains below were found in one sample sequenced in a study of response to subunit inactivated influenza vaccine. MiXCR, run by TCRdb on the RT-PCR reads, gives a single entry per CDR3 protein. The data show about 570,000 distinct CDR3 sequences, with approximately 10% seen just once and approximately 11% held by the top ten. The same sample was also studied in work on T cells expressing NK-cell markers. That investigation notes: Production of TCR beta cDNA relied on 5'RACE template switching with UMIs.

Sequenced material: PBMCs from blood, taken on the day of vaccination. The receptors originated from a man aged 45-65 years who received an inactivated influenza vaccine.

J is TRBJ2-5 and V is TRBV7-9; 9 nucleotides agree with TRBD1. Germline CDR1 is SEHNR and CDR2 is FQNEAQ (reference sequence). This CDR3 is 16 amino acids long. The J segment lost 5 bases and the V segment lost 0 bases, leaving 7 bases of the junction unmatched. In DNA, the CDR3 is TGTGCCAGCAGCTTAGCCACCACAGGGGGCGGCGAGACCCAGTACTTC. This translates into CASSLATTGGGETQYF.

This clonotype was seen a handful of times. The rearrangement uses TRBV28 and TRBJ1-3; D remains ambiguous. Germline-derived CDR1 and CDR2 are MDHEN and SYDVKM. Trimming took 4 bases from V and 8 from J, leaving 18 bases between them. The CDR3 contains 15 residues. The CDR3 loop is CASSSAGPTEDTIYF. In DNA form, the CDR3 reads TGTGCCAGCAGTTCGGCGGGCCCAACTGAGGACACCATATATTTT.

This clonotype was counted between two and nine times. V usage is TRBV4-2 and J usage is TRBJ2-7; 11 nucleotides agree with TRBD2. The length of the CDR3 is 17 residues. The trim removed 2 bases at V and 1 base at J, leaving 7 bases unmatched. Germline V CDR1 and CDR2: LGHNA, YNFKEQ. The CDR3 nucleotides are TGTGCCAGCAGCCAATTTTATAGCGGGGGGGCTTCCTACGAGCAGTACTTC. Encoded protein: CASSQFYSGGASYEQYF.

This clonotype was detected only a few times. The rearrangement links TRBV29-1 to TRBJ2-7; D unclear. The CDR3 is made up of 12 amino acids. Trimming took off 0 bases at V and 4 bases at J, with 7 bases between the two ends. Germline values: CDR1 SQVTM, CDR2 ANQGSEA. The CDR3 region has the DNA TGCAGCGTTGAAGATCACACGTACGAGCAGTACTTC. This sequence encodes CSVEDHTYEQYF.

The chain links TRBV20-1 to TRBJ2-1, with TRBD2 matching over 8 bases. The CDR3 covers 15 residues. Trimming took 0 bases from V and 3 from J; bases not matched to a gene: 4. CDR1 DFQATT and CDR2 SNEGSKA come from the germline V gene (reference sequence). CDR3 protein: CSARDGREVYNEQFF. CDR3 nucleotides: TGCAGTGCTAGAGATGGGCGGGAGGTCTACAATGAGCAGTTCTTC.

The gene calls are TRBV4-2 and TRBJ2-2, with TRBD1 matching 7 bases. The junction had 7 bases not matched to a gene; V was cut back by 2 bases and J by 4 bases. CDR1 and CDR2 (germline): LGHNA, YNFKEQ. The CDR3 sequence is 16 residues long. The CDR3, as DNA: TGTGCCAGCAGCCAACCGCTGGCAGGGGGCACCGGGGAGCTGTTTTTT. Protein product: CASSQPLAGGTGELFF.

J is TRBJ2-5 and V is TRBV20-1; 8 bases are a match to TRBD1. Trimming removed 5 bases from V and 0 bases from J; junction bases left unmatched: 23. The germline CDR1 and CDR2 sequences are DFQATT and SNEGSKA (reference sequence). The CDR3 extends over 20 amino acids. Here the CDR3 DNA reads TGCAGTGCTGAACGTGAGCCGGGACAGGAGATTATTCTGTACCAAGAGACCCAGTACTTC. It encodes CSAEREPGQEIILYQETQYF.

This clonotype has only a few counts. V usage is TRBV6-5 and J usage is TRBJ2-3, with 11 bases matching TRBD2. J gave up 0 bases and V 0 bases, and 8 bases lay outside the gene matches. The CDR3 runs to 19 residues. Per the germline V gene, CDR1 is MNHEY and CDR2 is SVGAGI. As DNA, the CDR3 is TGTGCCAGCAGTTACTCGATCTTTAGGACTAGCGGGAGCACAGATACGCAGTATTTT. Protein product: CASSYSIFRTSGSTDTQYF.

The sample holds many counts of this clonotype. CDR3 residues: CASRGATGSYEQYF. The CDR3 nucleotides read TGTGCCAGCAGAGGCGCAACAGGTTCCTACGAGCAGTACTTC. The chain employs TRBV28 and TRBJ2-7; D perhaps matches TRBD1 (5 bases). The germline CDR1 and CDR2 sequences are MDHEN and SYDVKM. V dropped 6 bases and J dropped 1 base, with 13 bases sitting between them. CDR3 length: 14 amino acids.

This clonotype appeared a few times. The rearrangement joins TRBV28 to TRBJ2-2; TRBD1 might be the D (6 bases). Trimming cost V 2 bases and J 4 bases, with 8 bases left between them. CDR1 and CDR2 from the germline V gene are MDHEN and SYDVKM. This CDR3 comprises 14 residues. The CDR3 region is CASSLGGLTGELFF. The CDR3 region has the DNA TGTGCCAGCAGTTTAGGGGGCCTCACCGGGGAGCTGTTTTTT. The full variable domain, rest sourced from reference TRBV28 and TRBJ2-2, is DVKVTQSSRYLVKRTGEKVFLECVQDMDHENMFWYRQDPGLGLRLIYFSYDVKMKEKGDIPEGYSVSREKKERFSLILESASTNQTSMYLCASSLGGLTGELFFGEGSRLTVL.